The clone carrying this T cell receptor (beta chain) has a handful of counts. Its antigen is not known. Authors' methods: The study took CDR3 differences across clinicopathological groups and made a distant-metastasis classifier for papillary thyroid cancer from them. TCRdb re-called clones from the PCR reads using MiXCR. These V and J calls derive from TCRdb rather than the authors' analysis. The sample contains fewer than 8,500 clones, roughly two fifths of which appear only once. Each patient came to thyroid surgery without any prior treatment (of any kind). The CDR3 spans 15 residues. Trimming removed 6 bases at V and 11 bases at J, with 20 bases between. Germline V gene data show CDR1 as MDHEN and CDR2 as SYDVKM. The data stem from a study of metastatic and nonmetastatic thyroid tumors. Across the study: The authors compared repertoires across blood and tumor or nodule tissue from malignant and benign thyroid patients. Overall study findings and caveats: Reportedly, malignant thyroid tumors had significantly higher TCR beta diversity than benign nodules, in blood and tumor.

The sequence was obtained from a female donor with papillary thyroid cancer or a benign thyroid nodule (not recorded which). Some clones in this sample may be carry-over from other donors' samples. The sequenced sample was tumor tissue. V gene TRBV28 combines with J gene TRBJ1-6; unclear D gene. CDR3 region: CASSLQDQATAPLHF. The CDR3 DNA reads as TGTGCCAGCAGCTTACAAGACCAGGCCACGGCACCCCTCCACTTT.